Sequencing of this T cell receptor beta chain was carried out in a study of cytomegalovirus exposure and HLA in healthy donors. On the study more broadly: Genotyping showed approximately 81% of 300 to 450 donors falling in the Caucasian-associated ancestry cluster. Findings and limits, study-wide: Within an earlier analysis, most TCR beta V segments proved productive either about 90% or about 30% of the time. In vitro, a few CMV-associated chains proved specific for CMV antigens.

Vbeta (60) and Jbeta (13) primers were used in the PCR. Using immunoSEQ multiplex PCR, the repertoire was profiled, and TCRdb retains in-frame clones only, with some absent. The sample yields approximately 100,000 clones, more than 80% seen once. There are 15 residues in the CDR3. Germline lookup yields CDR1 MNHNS and CDR2 SASEGT. The V segment lost 4 bases and the J segment 5 bases; nucleotides outside the gene matches: 5. A word on this clone: Its antigen is unidentified.

This sequence joins TRBV6-1 and TRBJ1-4; 9 bases map to TRBD1. The source of this sequence is a man aged 30-40 years in good health and CMV-seronegative. Sequenced material: PBMCs. For the CDR3, the DNA is TGTGCCAGCAGTGGCCAGACAGGGGGGAATGAAAAACTGTTTTTT. Residues: CASSGQTGGNEKLFF.